This record looks at one TCR beta chain sequence and its context. TCR beta CDR3 regions were amplified from RNA. Researchers ran a first-round RT-PCR on the TCR CDR3 using the HTBI primer set. TCRdb passed the multiplex PCR reads through MiXCR, listing each CDR3 protein once. The data contain about 570,000 distinct CDR3 sequences, approximately 44% of them singletons. The CDR3 covers 15 residues. Germline V gives CDR1 SGHRS, CDR2 YFSETQ. V was clipped by 4 bases and J by 0 bases; unmatched bases: 6. This sample was included in a study of T cells in Graves' hyperthyroidism and ophthalmopathy. The receptor's source is an adult woman with Graves' disease, either hyperthyroidism or ophthalmopathy (not recorded which). The sample was peripheral blood or thyroid tissue (not recorded which). This chain joins TRBV5-1 and TRBJ2-5; 7 bases fit TRBD1. The CDR3 DNA reads TGCGCCAGCAGCACGGACAGGACACACCAAGAGACCCAGTACTTC. This translates into CASSTDRTHQETQYF.